This paragraph reports one TCR beta chain. Its recognized antigen is unknown. Qualities for individual bases were not recorded, and no much larger clone is one base off. The time point label of this sample denotes: about 28 days (+/-7) after the second vaccine dose. AZD1222 recipients with second doses at about 4 weeks or about 12 weeks were pooled, because spike-specific TCR depth and breadth did not differ between schedules. Vaccinee samples were obtained from the UK trials COV001 and COV002, which included a single-blind randomized controlled phase 2/3 trial of AZD1222 (ChAdOx1 nCoV-19) in healthy adults. For TCRbeta chain sequencing, PBMC samples from trial participants were taken at day 0 and at day 28 after the second dose. Its CDR3 holds 13 amino acids, cysteine through phenylalanine. Of all the DNA, just the CDR3 is kept, 39 bases in frame from base 1. Via the germline V gene, CDR1 is MDHEN and CDR2 SYDVKM. V and J are truncated by 7 bases and 6 bases respectively, leaving an intervening sequence of 16 bases.

This record belongs to a study of T cell responses to AZD1222 COVID-19 vaccine (dated by TCRdb to about 2021). In terms of the full investigation: TCR sequencing covered approximately 230 trial participants: 207 given two doses of AZD1222 and about 26 given two doses of MenACWY control vaccine. Trial participants were enrolled into age subgroups of 18-55, 56-69 and 70-plus years, which contained roughly 150, 30 and 60 TCR-sequenced participants, respectively.

Results and caveats for the whole study, not just this receptor: Participants were mostly white British and included more females than males, and it was suggested by the authors that clonal diversity may have been underestimated. Because no day 14 peak-response samples were available, repertoires were characterized only after the peak T cell response. Spike-specific TCR breadth and depth rose significantly after two AZD1222 doses compared with day 0 and with MenACWY recipients. The 56-69-year group was small, and its depth increase did not reach significance, likely because of low power. Reportedly, almost half of the unique spike-specific TCRs recognized epitopes lying outside the regions that are mutated in the B.1.351 and B.1.1.7 variants. The vaccine-associated CD4 TCRs covered the entire spike protein, and the dominant responses fell in regions 160-218 and 743-854. Conclusions about previously exposed vaccinees are limited because only 6 or 7 AZD1222 recipients were SARS-CoV-2 seropositive at baseline.

The CDR3 regions of human TCRbeta chains were analyzed by immunosequencing. The original pipeline was this. TCRs in the repertoires were matched against a reference library of SARS-CoV-2-specific TCRs that had been generated with the MIRA antigen-specificity platform. Breadth meant the fraction of unique TCRs that were SARS-CoV-2-associated, whereas depth meant the fraction of total T cells that were SARS-CoV-2-associated. Using the MIRA data, each spike-specific TCR was assigned both to the spike region to which the TCR was reactive and to a CD4 or CD8 class. Log10-transformed breadth and depth values were compared by one-way ANOVA with Sidak's multiple comparisons tests. As stored in TCRdb, this immuneACCESS dataset retains in-frame rearrangements with V and J assigned. A fraction of the clones does not appear; measured against another copy, unresolved V genes explain less than half of the discrepancy, and the remainder lacks a known reason. V and J calls and clone size are those listed in that table; D and trimming were worked out from the DNA. The sample records approximately 200,000 clones, about 89% of which are singletons. Around 3.6% of the sample is taken by the ten largest.

Sample: peripheral blood, taken 28 days after the second AZD1222 dose. The TCR comes from an adult who received the AZD1222 COVID-19 vaccine. The rearrangement joined TRBV28 to TRBJ2-7; TRBD2 is a weak D gene call, 6 bases matching. Here is the DNA: TGTGCCAGCACCTATGACGAGGGAGGCGAGCAGTACTTC. Translated, this is CASTYDEGGEQYF. The entire variable domain, with the stretches around the CDR3 drawn from the reference TRBV28 and TRBJ2-7 proteins, is DVKVTQSSRYLVKRTGEKVFLECVQDMDHENMFWYRQDPGLGLRLIYFSYDVKMKEKGDIPEGYSVSREKKERFSLILESASTNQTSMYLCASTYDEGGEQYFGPGTRLTVT.